This T cell receptor beta chain was recovered during a study of blood T cell repertoires in COVID-19. Study at large: Sources were T cells, B-cell-depleted T cells, or PBMCs; the material itself was cDNA or gDNA.

Researchers sorted participants into cohorts using their self-reported clinical history. Cohort 3 recovery required two negative PCRs, clearance, or symptom resolution. In the original workflow: Nucleated cell counts were estimated from reference gene primer amplification. Measured with immunoSEQ multiplex PCR; TCRdb has only the in-frame clones, and not every one. That table furnishes V, J and clone size, whereas the DNA furnished D and trimming. The table includes 150,000 to 200,000 clones, approximately 88% detected once. The sequencing input was PBMCs or T cells enriched from blood (not recorded which). The receptor was derived from a woman aged 60-75 years who had recovered from COVID-19.

CDR3 sequence reads: CASSPTSGGGTQYF. The CDR3 DNA is TGTGCCAGCAGTCCGACTAGCGGGGGAGGGACCCAGTACTTC. The V call is TRBV6-5, the J call TRBJ2-5; 12 nucleotides match TRBD2. This CDR3 is built from 14 residues. Germline V CDR1 and CDR2: MNHEY, SVGAGI. The V and J ends lost 5 bases and 7 bases, in that order; junction bases with no gene match: 5.